Detailed here is one TCR beta chain. Generated by immunoSEQ multiplex PCR, the TCRdb table keeps only in-frame clones and is missing some. In the table there are 25,000 to 35,000 clones, 75% to 90% of which are singletons. The sample is drawn from a study of PD-L1 blockade in urothelial cancer. On the study more broadly: Men with urothelial cancer arising in the bladder made up about nine tenths of the roughly 29 patients.

This CDR3 has 10 residues. In germline, CDR1 is MNHNS, CDR2 SASEGT. V lost 7 bases and J lost 5, with 5 bases in between. The rearrangement links TRBV6-1 to TRBJ1-2; D is undetermined. The source of this sequence is a man aged 50 to 59 with urothelial cancer. The sequencing used PBMCs, collected around atezolizumab (anti-PD-L1) treatment. For the CDR3, the DNA is TGTGCCAGCAAACTATATGGCTACACCTTC. Protein sequence: CASKLYGYTF.